A selection of T cell receptor beta chains follows, all from one sample in a study of OX40 agonist ivuxolimab in advanced cancers. The protocol was immunoSEQ multiplex PCR, while the TCRdb copy is restricted to in-frame clones and leaves out a portion. The sample has about 80,000 clones, 80% to 95% seen once. The sample here was CD4+ or CD8+ T cells sorted from blood, taken in a trial of the OX40 agonist ivuxolimab. These receptors originate from an adult with an advanced solid tumor such as melanoma, head and neck, liver or kidney cancer. Each CDR3 is given with its conserved first and last residue. Each record gives: D gene, clone size, V gene, J gene, CDR3 protein, CDR3 DNA. A D gene is named only where the DNA matches it firmly. Clone size is shown for a subset of rows, as once, few, many or a class of expanded clone.

>TRBD2|.|TRBV27|TRBJ2-7
CASKAGGSSYEQYF
TGTGCCAGCAAGGCCGGGGGGAGCTCCTACGAGCAGTACTTC
>.|.|TRBV11-1|TRBJ1-4
CASSLVGRRLF
TGTGCCAGCAGCTTAGTGGGTCGGAGGCTTTTT
>.|.|TRBV11-2|TRBJ2-1
CASSLAGSWDEQFF
TGTGCCAGCAGCTTAGCGGGCAGTTGGGATGAGCAGTTCTTC
>.|.|TRBV7-2|TRBJ2-7
CASSPMIAAPEQYF
TGTGCCAGCAGCCCTATGATCGCCGCACCGGAGCAGTACTTC
>.|.|TRBV19|TRBJ2-7
CASSMGNYEQYF
TGTGCCAGTAGTATGGGCAACTACGAGCAGTACTTC
>TRBD2|.|TRBV4-3|TRBJ2-3
CASSQGILGGNTDTQYF
TGCGCCAGCAGCCAAGGGATCCTGGGGGGGAACACAGATACGCAGTATTTT
>.|.|TRBV27|TRBJ2-2
CASSFGQGGAGELFF
TGTGCCAGCAGTTTTGGGCAGGGGGGGGCCGGGGAGCTGTTTTTT
>TRBD1|.|TRBV6-1|TRBJ2-3
CASRSYRGTDTQYF
TGTGCCAGCAGGTCATACAGGGGAACAGATACGCAGTATTTT
>TRBD2|.|TRBV6-4|TRBJ2-3
CASSGLAGGQDTQYF
TGTGCCAGCAGTGGGCTAGCGGGGGGGCAAGATACGCAGTATTTT
>.|.|TRBV9|TRBJ1-5
CASSVGHDNQPQHF
TGTGCCAGCAGCGTAGGACACGACAATCAGCCCCAGCATTTT
>.|.|TRBV21-1|TRBJ2-1
CASSTWRGSSYNEQFF
TGTGCCAGCAGCACATGGCGGGGGAGCTCCTACAATGAGCAGTTCTTC
>.|once|TRBV27|TRBJ1-3
CASSLSLGESGNTIYF
TGTGCCAGCAGTTTATCACTGGGGGAGTCTGGAAACACCATATATTTT
>.|.|TRBV7-2|TRBJ2-7
CASSRTDPYEQYF
TGTGCCAGCAGCCGAACCGACCCCTACGAGCAGTACTTC
>.|.|TRBV2|TRBJ2-7
CASSSSSSYEQYF
.
>TRBD1|.|TRBV4-3|TRBJ2-7
CASSQESTGNYEQYF
TGCGCCAGCAGCCAAGAGTCGACAGGGAACTACGAGCAGTACTTC
>.|.|TRBV6-5|TRBJ2-1
CASRVPGNEQFF
TGTGCCAGCAGAGTCCCCGGTAATGAGCAGTTCTTC